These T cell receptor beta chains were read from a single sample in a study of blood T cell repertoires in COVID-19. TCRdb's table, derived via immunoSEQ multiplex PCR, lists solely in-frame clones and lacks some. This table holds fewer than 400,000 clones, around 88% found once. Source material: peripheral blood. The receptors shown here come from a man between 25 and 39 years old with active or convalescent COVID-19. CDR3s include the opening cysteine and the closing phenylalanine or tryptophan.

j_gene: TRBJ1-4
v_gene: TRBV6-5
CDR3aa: CASSQGEEKLFF

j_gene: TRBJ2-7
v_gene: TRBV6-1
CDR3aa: CASSEARRGLDEQYF

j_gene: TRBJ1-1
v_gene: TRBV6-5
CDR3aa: CASSDISHSTEAFF

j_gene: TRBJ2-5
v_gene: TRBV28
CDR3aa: CASSLLPGNYQETQYF

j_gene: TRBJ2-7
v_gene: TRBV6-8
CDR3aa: CASTPPGHEQYF

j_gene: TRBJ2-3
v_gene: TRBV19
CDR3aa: CASSPLATSTDTQYF

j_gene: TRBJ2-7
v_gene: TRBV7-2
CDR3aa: CASSPPAGLAVYEQYF

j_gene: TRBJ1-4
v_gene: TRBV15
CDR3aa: CATSREGRRGREKLFF

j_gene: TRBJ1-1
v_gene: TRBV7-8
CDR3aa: CASSLAGGVNEAFF

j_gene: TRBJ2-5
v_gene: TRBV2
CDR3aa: CASSERLAGAWGETQYF

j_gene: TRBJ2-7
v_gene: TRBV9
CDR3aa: CASSVEGGTVEQYF

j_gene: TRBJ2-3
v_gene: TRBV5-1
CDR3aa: CASRGSGGAYDTQYF

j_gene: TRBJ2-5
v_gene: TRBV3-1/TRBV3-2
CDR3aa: CASSQEKEVGGRACETQYF

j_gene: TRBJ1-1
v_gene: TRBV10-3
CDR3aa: CAISVTGNTEAFF

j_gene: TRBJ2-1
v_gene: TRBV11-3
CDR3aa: CASSFSFEQRNEQFF

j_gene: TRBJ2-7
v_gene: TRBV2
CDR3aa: CASRTASGTREQYF

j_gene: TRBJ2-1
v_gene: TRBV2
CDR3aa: CASSRGQGNYNEQFF

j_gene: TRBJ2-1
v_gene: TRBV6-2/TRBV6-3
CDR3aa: CASSYSGTSGRVHNEQFF

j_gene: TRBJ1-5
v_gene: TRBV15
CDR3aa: CATSTSGYNQPQHF

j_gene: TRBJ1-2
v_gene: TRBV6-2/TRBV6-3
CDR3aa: CASSYLAVTNYGYTF

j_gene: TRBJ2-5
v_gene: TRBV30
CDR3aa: CAWSARRGATQETQYF

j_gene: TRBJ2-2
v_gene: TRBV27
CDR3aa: CASSFNRGGTGELFF

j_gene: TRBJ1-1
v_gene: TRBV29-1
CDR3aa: CSVEETGTRRGTEAFF

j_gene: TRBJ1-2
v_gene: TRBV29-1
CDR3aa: CSVEGAANYGYTF

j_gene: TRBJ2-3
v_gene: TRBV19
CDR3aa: CASSTHPGLAGEKADTQYF

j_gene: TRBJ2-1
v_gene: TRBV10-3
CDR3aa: CATSGNNEQFF

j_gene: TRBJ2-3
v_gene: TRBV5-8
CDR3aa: CASTTGGLADTQYF

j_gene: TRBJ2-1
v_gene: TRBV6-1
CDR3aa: CASSEEDEVF

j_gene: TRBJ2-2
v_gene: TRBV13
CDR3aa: CASSLESWAGGLTGELFF

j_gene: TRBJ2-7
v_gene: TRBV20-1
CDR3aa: CSASPGQGRYEQYF

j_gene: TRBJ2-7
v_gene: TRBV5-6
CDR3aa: CASSSSGRYEQYF

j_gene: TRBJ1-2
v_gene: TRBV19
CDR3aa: CASSNRARTGYGGYTF

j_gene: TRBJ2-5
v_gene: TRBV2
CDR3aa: CASSEVADSRETQYF

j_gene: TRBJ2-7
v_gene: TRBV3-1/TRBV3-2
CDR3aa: CASTVTSGSLNEQYF

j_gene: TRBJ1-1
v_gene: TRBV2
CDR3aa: CASSEDGVMNTEAFF

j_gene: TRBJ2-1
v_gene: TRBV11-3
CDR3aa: CASSAGTGGYEQFF

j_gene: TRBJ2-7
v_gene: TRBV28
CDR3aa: CASSFVGEQYF

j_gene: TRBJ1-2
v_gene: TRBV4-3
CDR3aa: CASSQEVAGGRGYTF

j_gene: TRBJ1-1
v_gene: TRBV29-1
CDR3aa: CSVAIGTVEAFF

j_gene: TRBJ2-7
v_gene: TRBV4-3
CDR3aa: CASSQALRRNCFEQYF

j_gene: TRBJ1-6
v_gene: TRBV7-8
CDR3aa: CASSVPGGSSYNSPLHF

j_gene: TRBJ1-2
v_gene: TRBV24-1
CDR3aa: CATSETGTGARGYTF

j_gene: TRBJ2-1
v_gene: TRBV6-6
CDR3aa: CASSYSGAGGNNEQFF

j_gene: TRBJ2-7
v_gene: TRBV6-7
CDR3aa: CASSYSIQGASPNLYEQYF

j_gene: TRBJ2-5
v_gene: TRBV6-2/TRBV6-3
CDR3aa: CASSSATRYQETQYF

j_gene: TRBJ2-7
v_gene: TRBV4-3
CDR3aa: CASSRFDRGGYEQYF

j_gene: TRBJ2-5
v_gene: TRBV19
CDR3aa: CASSPTSSHLTQYF

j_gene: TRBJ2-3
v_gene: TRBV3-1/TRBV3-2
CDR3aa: CASRTLLAGGADTQYF

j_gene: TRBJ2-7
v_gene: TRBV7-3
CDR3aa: CASSLDRDLAYEQYF

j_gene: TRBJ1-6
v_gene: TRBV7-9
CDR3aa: CASSLSADSYNSPLHF

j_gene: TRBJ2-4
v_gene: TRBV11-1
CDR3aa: CASSPRDRLAKNIQYF

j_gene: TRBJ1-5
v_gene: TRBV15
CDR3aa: CATSTTDRDRGYSNQPQHF

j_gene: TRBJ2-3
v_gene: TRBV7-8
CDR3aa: CASSLGAGDTQYF

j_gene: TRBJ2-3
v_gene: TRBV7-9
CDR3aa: CASSLEGTSGVTDTQYF